One and the same sample provided the 21 T cell receptor beta chains below, sequenced in a study of blood T cell repertoires in COVID-19. The method was immunoSEQ multiplex PCR; TCRdb's version includes in-frame clones alone and lacks a portion of them. The repertoire holds hundreds of thousands of clones, 89% seen once, with more than 1% in the top ten. Material: peripheral blood. The receptors were gathered from a man between 35 and 55 years old with acute or convalescent COVID-19.

The rearrangement links TRBV28 to TRBJ1-1; D is ambiguous. This CDR3 contains 13 residues. Germline values: CDR1 MDHEN, CDR2 SYDVKM. The V and J ends lost 6 bases and 11 bases respectively, with 19 bases between them. The CDR3 nucleotides are TGTGCCAGCAGAGTGAGGCAGCCTTCGTGGGCTTTCTTT. Amino acids: CASRVRQPSWAFF.

The chain couples TRBV10-2 to TRBJ2-5, with a possible D match to TRBD1 (5 bases). From germline, CDR1 is WSHSY and CDR2 SAAADI. The CDR3 is 14 residues long. Between the trimmed V and J ends, which lost 6 bases and 1 base, there was a span of 12 bases. CDR3 bases: TGCGCCAGCAGGGTTTGGGGCGGCCAAGAGACCCAGTACTTC. Protein sequence: CASRVWGGQETQYF.

This rearrangement joins TRBV30 to TRBJ2-6; 8 bases agree with TRBD1. V lost 4 bases and J lost 0; bases outside the gene matches: 5. Looked up from germline, CDR1 is GTSNPN and CDR2 is SVGIG (reference sequence). This CDR3 has 16 amino acids. For the CDR3, the DNA is TGTGCCTGGACGCAGGGGGCCCGCTCTGGGGCCAACGTCCTGACTTTC. Translating it yields CAWTQGARSGANVLTF.

The gene calls are TRBV3-1 (or the pseudogene TRBV3-2) and TRBJ2-2, with 7 nucleotides matching TRBD1. The germline gives CDR1 LGHDT, CDR2 YNNKEL (reference sequence). This CDR3 is 16 amino acids long. With V trimmed by 2 bases and J by 4 bases, 7 bases remained unmatched. CDR3: CASSQSGQAITGELFF. The DNA of the CDR3 is TGTGCCAGCAGCCAATCAGGACAGGCGATCACCGGGGAGCTGTTTTTT.

The rearrangement links TRBV7-9 to TRBJ1-6; the D gene is possibly TRBD1 (5 bases). CDR3 length equals 15 residues. V lost 2 bases and J lost 2, with 7 bases in between. Looked up from germline, CDR1 is SEHNR and CDR2 is FQNEAQ (reference sequence). The CDR3 is CASSLPGPYNSPLHF. CDR3 bases: TGTGCCAGCAGCTTACCAGGGCCCTATAATTCACCCCTCCACTTT.

The rearrangement links TRBV28 to TRBJ2-2, with D possibly being TRBD2 (6 bases). The CDR3 has 15 amino acids. Trimming took 3 bases from V and 0 from J, leaving 8 bases between them. In germline, CDR1 is MDHEN, CDR2 SYDVKM. The CDR3 region has the DNA TGTGCCAGCAGTTTTCCGGGAGCGAACACCGGGGAGCTGTTTTTT. Amino acids: CASSFPGANTGELFF.

The chain is built from TRBV7-9 and TRBJ1-1; 10 bases are a match to TRBD1. The J segment lost 5 bases and the V segment lost 2 bases, leaving 17 bases of the junction unmatched. This CDR3 region has 19 residues. Germline assignment: CDR1 SEHNR and CDR2 FQNEAQ (reference sequence). The CDR3 DNA reads TGTGCCAGCAGCTTACCGGGGACAGGGGTTAGGCGAGGAAGGACTGAAGCTTTCTTT. Translated, it gives CASSLPGTGVRRGRTEAFF.

The chain combines TRBV10-3 with TRBJ1-4; 8 bases agree with TRBD1. Unmatched junction bases numbered 5, after V lost 6 bases and J lost 5 bases. This CDR3 is built from 14 residues. Germline loops: CDR1 ENHRY, CDR2 SYGVKD. Written as DNA, the CDR3 is TGTGCCATCAGCCTGGGACAGGACAATGAAAAACTGTTTTTT. The encoded protein is CAISLGQDNEKLFF.

J is TRBJ2-7 and V is TRBV4-1, with 9 positions matching TRBD1. The CDR3 covers 17 residues. Germline V gene sequence: CDR1 MGHRA, CDR2 YSYEKL. The V gene end was trimmed by 2 bases and the J gene end by 0 bases; junction bases not matched to a gene: 8. CDR3 in amino acids: CASSQRHGTGSSYEQYF. The CDR3 coding sequence is TGCGCCAGCAGCCAAAGACACGGGACAGGGAGCTCCTACGAGCAGTACTTC.

The chain employs TRBV9 and TRBJ2-2; 9 bases are shared with TRBD1. The V and J ends lost 1 base and 0 bases, in that order; junction bases with no gene match: 10. Per germline, CDR1 SGDLS and CDR2 YYNGEE. The CDR3 covers 19 residues. The CDR3: CASSVSVRQGVTNTGELFF. In nucleotides, the CDR3 is TGTGCCAGCAGCGTAAGTGTAAGACAGGGGGTAACGAACACCGGGGAGCTGTTTTTT.

The chain carries TRBV7-9 and TRBJ2-3; 8 nucleotides line up with TRBD1. Trimming at V came to 11 bases and at J to 4 bases, leaving 8 bases not matched to a gene. Germline values: CDR1 SEHNR, CDR2 FQNEAQ (reference sequence). The CDR3 runs to 13 residues. The CDR3 DNA is TGTGCCTATATCCACAGGGGGTCAGATACGCAGTATTTT. Amino acid sequence: CAYIHRGSDTQYF.

This clone appeared a single time. The J gene is TRBJ1-4, the V gene TRBV19, with 7 nucleotides matching TRBD1. The CDR3 spans 17 residues. V lost 3 bases and J lost 0; bases outside the gene matches: 7. Germline lookup yields CDR1 LNHDA and CDR2 SQIVND (reference sequence). CDR3 nucleotide sequence: TGTGCCAGTAGTATTCGGGGACAGATGCCAACTAATGAAAAACTGTTTTTT. Translated, it gives CASSIRGQMPTNEKLFF.

This chain joins TRBV5-6 and TRBJ2-7; perhaps TRBD1 as D (5 bases). V dropped 4 bases and J dropped 0 bases, with 14 bases sitting between them. There are 15 residues in the CDR3. Per germline, CDR1 SGHDT and CDR2 YYEEEE. The CDR3 loop reads CASSGRTKLSYEQYF. The CDR3 coding sequence is TGTGCCAGCAGCGGAAGGACAAAACTCTCCTACGAGCAGTACTTC.

The chain couples TRBV5-8 to TRBJ2-3; 13 bases match TRBD2. The CDR3 spans 18 residues. After removal of 4 bases from V and 1 base from J, the junction contained 9 bases not matched to a gene. Per the germline V gene, CDR1 is SGHTS and CDR2 is YDEGEE. The CDR3 DNA is TGTGCCAGCAGCGTGGGACTAGCGGGGAGCACGGGCACAGATACGCAGTATTTT. The encoded protein is CASSVGLAGSTGTDTQYF.

This clone has a single count. This chain joins TRBV5-4 and TRBJ2-7; D not resolved. Germline CDR1 and CDR2: SGHNT and YYREEE (reference sequence). The CDR3 is 13 residues long. V shed 0 bases and J shed 1 base, with 5 bases lying between them. CDR3 in DNA: TGTGCCAGCAGCTTGGCACGGTCCTACGAGCAGTACTTC. Residues: CASSLARSYEQYF.

The chain uses TRBV21-1 and TRBJ1-1; no check of the table's D call, TRBD1, against the DNA was made. TRBV21-1 is assigned pseudogene status. This CDR3 is 14 amino acids long. Here the CDR3 reads CASSKSSGDTEAFF. CDR3 coding DNA: TGTGCCAGCAGCAAATCCTCAGGGGACACTGAAGCTTTCTTT.

The chain combines TRBV15 with TRBJ2-3, with D unresolved. Germline V gene data show CDR1 as LNHNV and CDR2 as YYDKDF (reference sequence). V shed 1 base and J shed 3 bases, with 5 bases lying between them. The CDR3 runs to 13 residues. CDR3 coding DNA: TGTGCCACCAGCAGAGTATTTACAGATACGCAGTATTTT. This gives the protein CATSRVFTDTQYF. Variable domain in full (rest from reference TRBV15 and TRBJ2-3): DAMVIQNPRYQVTQFGKPVTLSCSQTLNHNVMYWYQQKSSQAPKLLFHYYDKDFNNEADTPDNFQSRRPNTSFCFLDIRSPGLGDTAMYLCATSRVFTDTQYFGPGTRLTVL.

The rearrangement links TRBV2 to TRBJ1-2, with a possible D match to TRBD1 (5 bases). Trimming took off 7 bases at V and 3 bases at J, with 12 bases between the two ends. The CDR3 contains 13 residues. Germline V gives CDR1 SNHLY, CDR2 FYNNEI. The CDR3 here is CASKEQEHYGYTF. The CDR3 nucleotides read TGTGCCAGCAAGGAACAGGAACACTATGGCTACACCTTC.

J is TRBJ1-1 and V is TRBV10-3, with a tentative D call TRBD1 (5 bases). Trimming took off 3 bases at V and 1 base at J, with 12 bases between the two ends. The CDR3 is 15 amino acids. CDR1 ENHRY and CDR2 SYGVKD come from the germline V gene. The CDR3 DNA sequence: TGTGCCATCAGTGACAGGGTGTTGGGGAACACTGAAGCTTTCTTT. Translation: CAISDRVLGNTEAFF.

This clone appeared once. The gene calls are TRBV2 and TRBJ2-1; 7 bases are shared with TRBD2. Germline CDR1 and CDR2: SNHLY and FYNNEI. V gave up 9 bases and J gave up 4 bases; unmatched junction bases: 6. This CDR3 spans 13 amino acids. CDR3 sequence: CASGGVSYNEQFF. Here the CDR3 DNA reads TGTGCCAGTGGGGGGGTATCGTACAATGAGCAGTTCTTC. The full variable domain, rest sourced from reference TRBV2 and TRBJ2-1, is EPEVTQTPSHQVTQMGQEVILRCVPISNHLYFYWYRQILGQKVEFLVSFYNNEISEKSEIFDDQFSVERPDGSNFTLKIRSTKLEDSAMYFCASGGVSYNEQFFGPGTRLTVL.

The gene calls are TRBV9 and TRBJ2-7; TRBD2 matches 13 bases. The trim removed 4 bases at V and 6 bases at J, leaving 4 bases unmatched. Germline values: CDR1 SGDLS, CDR2 YYNGEE. The CDR3 spans 14 residues. CDR3 residues: CASSLRLAGGEQYF. CDR3 bases: TGTGCCAGCAGCCTCCGACTAGCGGGAGGCGAGCAGTACTTC.